This T cell receptor beta chain comes out of a study of early T cells in non-severe SARS-CoV-2 infection. At least ten counts were recorded for this clonotype. Individual cDNA molecules each received unique molecular identifiers attached to them. MiXCR, applied by TCRdb to the 5' RACE reads, yields one record per CDR3 protein. The top ten clones hold around 4.7% of a sample with about 57,000 distinct CDR3 sequences, 10% to 15% of them seen once. This CDR3 region has 16 residues. In germline, CDR1 is SGHTA, CDR2 FQGNSA. J gave up 3 bases and V 1 base, and 5 bases lay outside the gene matches. This receptor was taken from an adult who was a healthcare worker with PCR-confirmed SARS-CoV-2 infection or an uninfected control (not recorded which). Material: whole blood. This sequence joins TRBV7-2 and TRBJ2-1; 8 nucleotides line up with TRBD2. The CDR3 coding sequence is TGTGCCAGCAGCTTAGAACCGGGACTAGTCTACAATGAGCAGTTCTTC. This translates into CASSLEPGLVYNEQFF. The full variable domain, with the rest looked up from reference TRBV7-2 and TRBJ2-1, is GAGVSQSPSNKVTEKGKDVELRCDPISGHTALYWYRQSLGQGLEFLIYFQGNSAPDKSGLPSDRFSAERTGGSVSTLTIQRTQQEDSAVYLCASSLEPGLVYNEQFFGPGTRLTVL.